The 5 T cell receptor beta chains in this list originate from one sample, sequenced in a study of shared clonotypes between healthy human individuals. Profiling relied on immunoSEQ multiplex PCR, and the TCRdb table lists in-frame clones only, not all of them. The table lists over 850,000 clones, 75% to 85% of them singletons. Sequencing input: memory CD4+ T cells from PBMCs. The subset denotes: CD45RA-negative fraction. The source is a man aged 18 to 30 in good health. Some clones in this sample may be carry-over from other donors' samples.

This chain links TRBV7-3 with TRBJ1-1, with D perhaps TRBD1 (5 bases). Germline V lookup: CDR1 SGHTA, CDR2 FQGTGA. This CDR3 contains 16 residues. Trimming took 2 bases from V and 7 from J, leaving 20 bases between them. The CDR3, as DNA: TGTGCCAGCAGCTTAGAAGCCAGGGCGGTTAGCGGTGAAGCTTTCTTT. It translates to CASSLEARAVSGEAFF. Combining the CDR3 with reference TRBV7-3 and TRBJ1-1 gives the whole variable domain GAGVSQTPSNKVTEKGKYVELRCDPISGHTALYWYRQSLGQGPEFLIYFQGTGAADDSGLPNDRFFAVRPEGSVSTLKIQRTERGDSAVYLCASSLEARAVSGEAFFGQGTRLTVV.

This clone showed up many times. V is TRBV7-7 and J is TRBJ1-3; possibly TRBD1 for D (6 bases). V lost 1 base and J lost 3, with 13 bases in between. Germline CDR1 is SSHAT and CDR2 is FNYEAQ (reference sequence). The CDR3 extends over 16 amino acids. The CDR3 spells CASSLEVRGVGNTIYF. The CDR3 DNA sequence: TGTGCCAGCAGCTTAGAGGTGAGGGGGGTTGGAAACACCATATATTTT.

The chain's CDR3 is CASSSHFDRLFF. The CDR3 DNA sequence: TGTGCCAGCAGCTCTCATTTTGATAGACTGTTTTTT. The rearrangement joins TRBV28 to TRBJ1-4; D unclear. This CDR3 contains 12 residues. Trimming removed 6 bases at V and 13 bases at J, with 15 bases between. Germline V gives CDR1 MDHEN, CDR2 SYDVKM.

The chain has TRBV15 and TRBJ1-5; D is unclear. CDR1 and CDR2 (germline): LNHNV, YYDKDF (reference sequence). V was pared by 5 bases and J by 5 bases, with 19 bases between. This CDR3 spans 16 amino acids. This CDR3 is CATSAIPPVLHQPQHF. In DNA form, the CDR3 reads TGTGCCACCAGCGCAATCCCCCCTGTGTTGCATCAGCCCCAGCATTTT.

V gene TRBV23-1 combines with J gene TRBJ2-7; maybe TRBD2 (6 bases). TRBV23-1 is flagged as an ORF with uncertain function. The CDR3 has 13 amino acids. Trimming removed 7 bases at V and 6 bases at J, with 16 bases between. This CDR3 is CASTLTGDGEQYF. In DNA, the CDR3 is TGCGCCAGCACCCTTACGGGGGACGGCGAGCAGTACTTC.